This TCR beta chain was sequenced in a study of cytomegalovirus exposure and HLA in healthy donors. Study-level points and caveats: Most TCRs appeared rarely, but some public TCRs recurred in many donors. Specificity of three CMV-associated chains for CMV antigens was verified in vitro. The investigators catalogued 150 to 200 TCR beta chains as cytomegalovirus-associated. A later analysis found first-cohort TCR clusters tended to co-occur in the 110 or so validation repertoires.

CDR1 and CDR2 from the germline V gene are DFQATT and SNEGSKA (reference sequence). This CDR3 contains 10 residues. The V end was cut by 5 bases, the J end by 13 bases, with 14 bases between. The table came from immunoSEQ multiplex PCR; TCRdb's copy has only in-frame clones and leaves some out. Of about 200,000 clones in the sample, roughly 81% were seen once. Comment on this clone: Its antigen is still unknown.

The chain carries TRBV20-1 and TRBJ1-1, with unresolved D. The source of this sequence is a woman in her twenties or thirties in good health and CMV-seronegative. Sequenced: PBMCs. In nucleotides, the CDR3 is TGCAGTGCTCTAGAGACGGTGGGTTTCTTT. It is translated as CSALETVGFF.